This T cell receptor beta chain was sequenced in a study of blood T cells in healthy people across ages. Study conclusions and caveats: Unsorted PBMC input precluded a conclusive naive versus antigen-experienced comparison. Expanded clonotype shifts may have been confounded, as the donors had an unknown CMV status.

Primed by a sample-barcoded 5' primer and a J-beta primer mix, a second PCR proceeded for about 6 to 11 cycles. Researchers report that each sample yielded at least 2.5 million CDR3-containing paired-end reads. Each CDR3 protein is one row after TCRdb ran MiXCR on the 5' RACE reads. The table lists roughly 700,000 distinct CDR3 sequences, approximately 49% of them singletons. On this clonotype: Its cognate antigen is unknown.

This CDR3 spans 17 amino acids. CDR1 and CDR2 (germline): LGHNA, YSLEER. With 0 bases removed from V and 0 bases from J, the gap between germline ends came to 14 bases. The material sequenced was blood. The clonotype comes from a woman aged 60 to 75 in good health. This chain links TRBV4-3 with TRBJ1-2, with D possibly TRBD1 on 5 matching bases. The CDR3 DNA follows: TGCGCCAGCAGCCAAGATTTGGGGACCCAGACTAACTATGGCTACACCTTC. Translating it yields CASSQDLGTQTNYGYTF.